The clone carrying this T cell receptor beta chain was recorded at least ten times. The antigen remains undetermined. This record comes from a study of shared clonotypes between healthy human individuals. Regarding the study as a whole: The generation probabilities recorded for non-shared clonotypes fell below those of clonotypes shared by all four donors.

The CDR3 contains 13 residues. V gave up 0 bases and J gave up 7 bases; unmatched junction bases: 5. Germline values: CDR1 GTSNPN, CDR2 SVGIG (reference sequence). The authors divided CD4+ cells into CD45RA+ naive and CD45RA-negative memory subsets. Replicate PCRs for sorted subsets used approximately 190 ng DNA; this equaled tens of thousands of T cell genomes. Only in-frame clones appear in the TCRdb table, and some are missing; sequencing was by immunoSEQ multiplex PCR. This table holds more than 850,000 clones, approximately 80% found once. The source material was memory CD4+ T cells from PBMCs. Subset noted: CD45RA-negative fraction. This TCR was recovered from a man aged 18 to 30 in good health. Some clones in this sample may be carry-over from other donors' samples. The chain recombines TRBV30 with TRBJ2-5; 7 bases fit TRBD2. In DNA form, the CDR3 reads TGTGCCTGGAGTGTCGGGGGGTCCGGGACCCAGTACTTC. It encodes CAWSVGGSGTQYF.